Included here is one TCR beta chain sequence, with context. The sample is drawn from a study of blood T cell repertoires in COVID-19. For the study at large: Material from acute and convalescent COVID-19 was sourced from the United States, Italy and Spain. PBMCs, B-cell-depleted T cells, or T cells provided the cDNA or gDNA that made up the material.

CDR1 is WSHSY and CDR2 is SAAADI in the germline V gene. The CDR3 loop spans 15 amino acids. V shed 2 bases and J 6 bases; nucleotides not matched to a gene: 6. Authors' data handling: Estimation of nucleated cell counts relied on the amplification of reference gene primers. The protocol was immunoSEQ multiplex PCR, while the TCRdb copy is restricted to in-frame clones and leaves out a portion. V, J and clone size derive from that table, while D and trimming were established from the DNA sequence. The repertoire includes hundreds of thousands of clones, 70% to 90% of them detected once, and 4.4% sits in the top ten.

The receptor's source is a man over 45 with acute or convalescent COVID-19. The rearrangement joins TRBV10-2 to TRBJ1-4, with 7 nucleotides matching TRBD1. The sequenced sample consisted of peripheral blood. The CDR3 nucleotides are TGCGCCAGCAGTGAGGGGGTCGGACAGGATGAAAAACTGTTTTTT. Encoded protein: CASSEGVGQDEKLFF.